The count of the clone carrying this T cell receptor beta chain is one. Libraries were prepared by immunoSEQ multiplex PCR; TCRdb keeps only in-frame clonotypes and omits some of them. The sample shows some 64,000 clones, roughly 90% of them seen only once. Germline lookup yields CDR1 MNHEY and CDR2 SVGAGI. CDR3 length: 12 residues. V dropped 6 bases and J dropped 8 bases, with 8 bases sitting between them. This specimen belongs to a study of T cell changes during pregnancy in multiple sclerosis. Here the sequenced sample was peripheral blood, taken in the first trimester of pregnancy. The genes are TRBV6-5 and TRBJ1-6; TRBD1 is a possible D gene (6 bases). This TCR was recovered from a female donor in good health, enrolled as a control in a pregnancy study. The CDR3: CASRQGYSPLHF. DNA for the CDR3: TGTGCCAGCAGACAGGGTTATTCACCCCTCCACTTT.